The 14 T cell receptor beta chains below come from one sample, sequenced in a study of early T cells in non-severe SARS-CoV-2 infection (dated by TCRdb to about 2021). The library was prepared using 5' RACE. Sequencing was carried out with a NextSeq 500. TCRdb applied fastp at Q25 and MiXCR to the public reads, then kept only in-frame beta chains. Here each entry gathers all rows of one CDR3 protein and keeps the most common genes and DNA. Across this sample there are roughly 40,000 distinct CDR3 sequences, with 5.5% to 6.5% seen only once. The ten largest clones add up to under 15% of the sample. Input material: whole blood. Receptors originate from an adult who was a healthcare worker with PCR-confirmed SARS-CoV-2 infection or an uninfected control (not recorded which).

This clonotype has a count of ten or more. The chain joins TRBV15 to TRBJ2-6; the D is unclear. The CDR3 totals 19 residues. From germline, CDR1 is LNHNV and CDR2 YYDKDF (reference sequence). V was clipped by 0 bases and J by 0 bases, with 15 bases between them. In DNA form, the CDR3 reads TGTGCCACCAGCAGAGAATACGTTCACTCTACCTCTGGGGCCAACGTCCTGACTTTC. As protein: CATSREYVHSTSGANVLTF.

This clonotype was seen repeatedly, ten times or more. The rearrangement uses TRBV5-5 and TRBJ1-5, with TRBD1 as a possible D gene (5 bases). V was trimmed by 0 bases and J by 8 bases, leaving 12 bases between them. Germline V gene data show CDR1 as SGHKS and CDR2 as YYEKEE (reference sequence). The CDR3 covers 14 residues. CDR3 sequence: CASSLGAGMEPQHF. CDR3 nucleotides: TGTGCCAGCAGCTTGGGGGCAGGGATGGAGCCCCAGCATTTT.

At least ten counts were recorded for this clonotype. The chain is built from TRBV11-2 and TRBJ2-7, with D unresolved. Between the trimmed V and J ends, which lost 5 bases and 2 bases, there was a span of 10 bases. Germline CDR1 and CDR2: SGHAT and FQNNGV. CDR3 length: 13 residues. The CDR3 is CASSTDVPYEQYF. The CDR3 nucleotides are TGTGCCAGCAGCACGGACGTCCCCTACGAGCAGTACTTC.

This clonotype occurred many times. V is TRBV7-8 and J is TRBJ2-7; D not resolved. Trimming shortened V by 5 bases and J by 4 bases, and 9 bases separated the two germline ends. The CDR3 sequence is 12 residues long. CDR1 is SGHVS, CDR2 FQNEAQ, per germline. Here the CDR3 DNA reads TGTGCCAGCAGCGGCCGGGTGTACGAGCAGTACTTC. Translated, it gives CASSGRVYEQYF.

The table lists this clonotype with a few counts. The rearrangement links TRBV7-2 to TRBJ1-2; possibly TRBD1 for D (5 bases). Germline CDR1 reads SGHTA; CDR2 reads FQGNSA. Deletions cut 1 base from V and 5 bases from J, with 11 bases between. The CDR3 loop spans 14 amino acids. The chain's CDR3 is CASSLVKTDYGYTF. CDR3 in DNA: TGTGCCAGCAGCTTAGTCAAGACAGATTATGGCTACACCTTC.

The chain recombines TRBV11-2 with TRBJ2-5; TRBD2 aligns across 8 bases. The CDR3 totals 14 residues. V shed 6 bases, J shed 5 bases, and the junction held 8 bases outside the gene matches. Germline CDR1 and CDR2: SGHAT and FQNNGV. The CDR3 bases are TGTGCCAGCAGATCTGGACAGCGGGGGGAGACCCAGTACTTC. Its protein product is CASRSGQRGETQYF.

There are many counts of this clonotype. The gene calls are TRBV28 and TRBJ1-1; no reliable D call. The CDR3 is made up of 15 amino acids. Germline V gives CDR1 MDHEN, CDR2 SYDVKM. V lost 2 bases, J lost 5 bases, and 15 bases lay in between. CDR3 sequence (DNA): TGTGCCAGCAGTTTAAGGAATTTACGGGGAACTGAAGCTTTCTTT. It yields the protein CASSLRNLRGTEAFF.

This clonotype came up many times. This sequence joins TRBV7-2 and TRBJ1-6; D unresolved. The CDR3 is made up of 13 amino acids. The V end lost 1 base, the J end lost 9 bases, and 7 bases lay between the germline ends. Germline-derived CDR1 and CDR2 are SGHTA and FQGNSA. The CDR3 is CASSLDSGSPLHF. CDR3 in DNA: TGTGCCAGCAGCTTAGACTCCGGTTCACCCCTCCACTTT.

Only a few counts were recorded for this clonotype. The chain is built from TRBV5-6 and TRBJ2-5; D uncertain. Trimming removed 2 bases at V and 0 bases at J, with 5 bases between. The CDR3 is 13 amino acids. The germline V gene has CDR1 SGHDT and CDR2 YYEEEE. The CDR3 sequence is CASSFGNQETQYF. The CDR3 DNA sequence: TGTGCCAGCAGCTTTGGGAACCAAGAGACCCAGTACTTC.

This clonotype was observed at least ten times. This sequence joins TRBV7-7 and TRBJ2-5; the D gene is possibly TRBD1 (5 bases). Trimming left V 5 bases short and J 9 bases short, with 16 bases between. The CDR3 is 13 residues long. The germline V gene encodes CDR1 SSHAT and CDR2 FNYEAQ (reference sequence). CDR3 nucleotide sequence: TGTGCCAGCAGCAAGAAGGTGGAAGGGGCCCAGTACTTC. It codes for CASSKKVEGAQYF.

This clonotype has only a few counts. The rearrangement links TRBV6-5 to TRBJ2-3, with no clear D. The CDR3 loop spans 13 amino acids. Looked up from germline, CDR1 is MNHEY and CDR2 is SVGAGI. Trimming pared 0 bases from V and 3 bases from J, leaving 4 bases between. The CDR3: CASSYSGTDTQYF. DNA for the CDR3: TGTGCCAGCAGTTACTCCGGGACAGATACGCAGTATTTT.

The chain links TRBV6-1 to TRBJ2-3; no definite D call. The germline V gene encodes CDR1 MNHNS and CDR2 SASEGT. Between the trimmed V and J ends, which lost 4 bases and 0 bases, there was a span of 5 bases. The CDR3 consists of 13 residues. CDR3 in DNA: TGTGCCAGCAGTGTTCCGAGCACAGATACGCAGTATTTT. Translated: CASSVPSTDTQYF.

In this sample, this clonotype turned up many times. The chain joins TRBV4-2 to TRBJ1-4; D is ambiguous. In germline, CDR1 is LGHNA, CDR2 YNFKEQ. Trimming left V 1 base short and J 5 bases short, with 5 bases between. CDR3 length equals 13 residues. The CDR3 loop reads CASSQALNEKLFF. CDR3 bases: TGTGCCAGCAGCCAAGCGCTGAATGAAAAACTGTTTTTT.

The V gene is TRBV3-1, the J gene TRBJ1-2; a weak D match, TRBD1 (6 bases). Looked up from germline, CDR1 is LGHDT and CDR2 is YNNKEL (reference sequence). The CDR3 totals 18 residues. Trimming shortened V by 1 base and J by 5 bases, and 23 bases separated the two germline ends. The CDR3 region is CASSQVGRARMGAYGYTF. In DNA, the CDR3 is TGTGCCAGCAGCCAAGTCGGGAGGGCAAGGATGGGGGCGTATGGCTACACCTTC.